The clone carrying this T cell receptor (beta chain) was observed a few times. CDR1 is MNHEY, CDR2 SVGAGI, per germline. V dropped 7 bases and J dropped 6; count of bases not matched to a gene: 7. This CDR3 is built from 13 residues. This sample is drawn from a study of blood T cell repertoires in COVID-19. Study overall: Sites across the United States, Italy and Spain contributed samples from acute and convalescent COVID-19. Sample material is recorded as cDNA or gDNA derived from T cells, B-cell-depleted T cells, or PBMCs.

Per the original data handling: Counts of nucleated cells, estimated from reference gene primer amplification, were obtained. Profiled with immunoSEQ multiplex PCR; TCRdb holds only in-frame clones, not every one. The V and J calls and the clone size are those of that table, but D and trimming were determined from the DNA. Of approximately 50,000 clones in the sample, roughly 85% are singletons; the top ten hold 5.5% to 7.5%. This TCR derives from a man aged 55 to 70 with acute or convalescent COVID-19. Sequenced sample: peripheral blood. This chain uses TRBV6-5 with TRBJ2-7, with 9 bases lining up with TRBD2. This CDR3 reads CASTSSGTIEQYF. Here the CDR3 DNA reads TGTGCCAGCACGTCTAGCGGGACGATCGAGCAGTACTTC.